This entry describes one T cell receptor (beta chain). Germline values: CDR1 SGDLS, CDR2 YYNGEE. This CDR3 is built from 16 residues. Trimming cost V 4 bases and J 4 bases; bases outside gene matches: 8. What was amplified from RNA transcripts were TCR beta CDR3 regions. When the TCR CDR3 underwent first-round RT-PCR, the HTBI primer set was used. TCRdb fed the multiplex PCR reads into MiXCR, producing one record per CDR3 protein. The sample yields over 200,000 distinct CDR3 sequences, about 17% seen once. This entry belongs to a study of T cells in Graves' hyperthyroidism and ophthalmopathy. The material sequenced was blood. The clonotype comes from a middle-aged man with Graves' hyperthyroidism. The chain couples TRBV9 to TRBJ2-2; TRBD1 aligns across 9 bases. The CDR3 region has the DNA TGTGCCAGCAGCCCCCGGTGGGGACAGGGCACCGGGGAGCTGTTTTTT. Its protein is CASSPRWGQGTGELFF.